This TCR beta chain was found in a study of vaccination and CD4 T cells after COVID-19. For the study at large: The cells were exposed to overlapping spike peptides originating from SARS-CoV-2, HCoV-NL63, HCoV-OC43 and HCoV-229E for stimulation. No peptide, an HIV-1 Nef pool, or a CEFX pool was what each control culture received.

Regarding time point: late sampling 161 to 241 days after vaccination in three convalescent patients. Treatment reported: roughly ten-day PBMC culture with coronavirus spike peptide pools or control peptides (ViraFEST assay). A note on this clonotype: Its antigen remains unidentified.

The length of the CDR3 is 14 residues. Per germline, CDR1 KGHDR and CDR2 SFDVKD. The V end was cut by 4 bases, the J end by 2 bases, with 11 bases between. Cultured CD4+ T-cell DNA underwent Oncomine TCR Beta short-read sequencing. Via MiXCR, TCRdb re-called the PCR reads, giving one row per CDR3 protein. Among fewer than 20,000 distinct CDR3 sequences listed, 44% were seen once. This chain joins TRBV24-1 and TRBJ2-7, with D possibly being TRBD2 (5 bases). The input for sequencing was CD4+ T cells from blood, cultured in vitro, taken about 7 months after SARS-CoV-2 vaccination. This TCR derives from a human donor who had recovered from COVID-19. In DNA form, the CDR3 reads TGTGCCACCAGTGAACGGGGTCTAGCCTACGAGCAGTACTTC. This codes for CATSERGLAYEQYF.